The 31 T cell receptor beta chains below come from one sample, sequenced in a study of blood T cell repertoires in COVID-19. TCRdb's copy holds only in-frame clones and misses some; the assay was immunoSEQ multiplex PCR. The table lists some 100,000 clones, almost 95% of them singletons, with under 7.5% in the top ten. The sequenced material came from peripheral blood. Every receptor here comes from a woman between 55 and 75 years old with active COVID-19.

The chain carries TRBV7-9 and TRBJ2-2, with 8 bases identical to TRBD2. From germline, CDR1 is SEHNR and CDR2 FQNEAQ (reference sequence). V lost 7 bases to trimming and J lost 5 bases; unmatched junction nucleotides: 12. The CDR3 length is 16 residues. DNA of the CDR3: TGTGCCAGCACGCCAAGAGCGGGAGTTGAAACCGGGGAGCTGTTTTTT. It encodes CASTPRAGVETGELFF.

This chain uses TRBV18 with TRBJ2-1; TRBD1 aligns across 8 bases. V lost 1 base and J lost 7; bases outside the gene matches: 3. This CDR3 is 14 amino acids long. The germline V gene encodes CDR1 KGHSH and CDR2 LQKENI. In DNA, the CDR3 is TGTGCCAGCTCACCACTGACAGGGGCTAATGAGCAGTTCTTC. It is translated as CASSPLTGANEQFF.

The chain has TRBV5-1 and TRBJ2-2; tentative D call: TRBD2 (6 bases). The CDR3 contains 15 residues. Trimming removed 4 bases at V and 3 bases at J, with 13 bases between. CDR1 and CDR2 (germline): SGHRS, YFSETQ. DNA of the CDR3: TGCGCCAGCAGCGTCCAGGGAGGAGACACCGGGGAGCTGTTTTTT. Its translation: CASSVQGGDTGELFF.

J is TRBJ2-1 and V is TRBV7-8, with 9 bases that match TRBD2. Germline trimming cut 5 bases from V and 5 bases from J; bases unmatched to any gene: 4. In germline, CDR1 is SGHVS, CDR2 FQNEAQ. CDR3 length: 14 residues. CDR3 nucleotides: TGTGCCAGCAGCCCGCGGGGGGGGAACAATGAGCAGTTCTTC. It is translated as CASSPRGGNNEQFF.

The chain joins TRBV18 to TRBJ1-1; no definite D call. The CDR3 runs to 13 residues. Germline values: CDR1 KGHSH, CDR2 LQKENI. Trimming shortened V by 5 bases and J by 1 base, and 8 bases separated the two germline ends. This chain's CDR3 is CASSFDKNTEAFF. The CDR3 DNA reads TGTGCCAGCTCATTCGACAAGAACACTGAAGCTTTCTTT.

This chain links TRBV3-1 (or the pseudogene TRBV3-2) with TRBJ1-1; 7 bases are a match to TRBD1. Germline CDR1 and CDR2: LGHDT and YNNKEL (reference sequence). V lost 4 bases and J lost 0; bases outside the gene matches: 8. The CDR3 covers 16 residues. As DNA, the CDR3 is TGTGCCAGCAGCCGCGGGACAGCCGGTATGAACACTGAAGCTTTCTTT. It encodes CASSRGTAGMNTEAFF.

The chain employs TRBV6-5 and TRBJ2-7, with D possibly TRBD2 on 6 matching bases. V dropped 2 bases and J dropped 9 bases, with 17 bases sitting between them. Germline V lookup: CDR1 MNHEY, CDR2 SVGAGI. CDR3 length: 14 residues. The CDR3 region is CASSYTVGGLAQYF. In DNA form, the CDR3 reads TGTGCCAGCAGTTACACCGTGGGAGGATTGGCGCAGTACTTC.

The chain has TRBV5-5 and TRBJ2-3; 7 bases are shared with TRBD1. Unmatched junction bases numbered 15, after V lost 5 bases and J lost 6 bases. This CDR3 has 16 residues. Germline CDR1 SGHKS, CDR2 YYEKEE (reference sequence). CDR3: CASSRRQGGDVDTQYF. DNA for the CDR3: TGTGCCAGCAGTAGAAGACAGGGCGGTGATGTGGATACGCAGTATTTT.

The genes are TRBV30 and TRBJ2-3; D possibly corresponds to TRBD1 (6 bases). The germline V and J ends were trimmed by 0 bases and 5 bases, with 9 bases remaining between them. CDR1 and CDR2 from the germline V gene are GTSNPN and SVGIG (reference sequence). The CDR3 is 13 amino acids. The DNA for the CDR3 is TGTGCCTGGAGTGTCTCGACAGGAGATACGCAGTATTTT. Translation gives CAWSVSTGDTQYF.

This clone was observed a single time. The rearrangement links TRBV24-1 to TRBJ2-3; tentatively, D is TRBD1 (6 bases). The CDR3 length is 17 residues. Germline CDR1 is KGHDR and CDR2 is SFDVKD. Trimming took off 2 bases at V and 0 bases at J, with 14 bases between the two ends. DNA of the CDR3: TGTGCCACCAGTGATTCGCCGGACAGTCATAGCACAGATACGCAGTATTTT. As protein: CATSDSPDSHSTDTQYF.

This clone was seen once. The V call is TRBV7-9, the J call TRBJ1-5, with D unclear. Trimming left V 3 bases short and J 2 bases short, with 8 bases between. The germline V gene encodes CDR1 SEHNR and CDR2 FQNEAQ (reference sequence). CDR3 length: 14 residues. The CDR3 here is CASSFGSGNQPQHF. The CDR3 nucleotides are TGTGCCAGCAGCTTCGGTAGTGGCAATCAGCCCCAGCATTTT.

This chain links TRBV5-1 with TRBJ2-7, with 8 bases fitting TRBD2. The germline V gene encodes CDR1 SGHRS and CDR2 YFSETQ. The CDR3 sequence is 14 residues long. V lost 4 bases and J lost 0; bases outside the gene matches: 3. The CDR3 coding sequence is TGCGCCAGCAGCAATAGCGGGGCCTCCTACGAGCAGTACTTC. The encoded protein is CASSNSGASYEQYF.

V usage is TRBV11-1 and J usage is TRBJ2-7; 12 bases align to TRBD2. V lost 5 bases and J lost 1; bases outside the gene matches: 6. Germline V gene lookup returns CDR1 SGHAT and CDR2 FQDESV (reference sequence). This CDR3 spans 16 amino acids. CDR3 in DNA: TGTGCCAGCAGCCCTATGACTAGCGGGAGATCCTACGAGCAGTACTTC. Protein product: CASSPMTSGRSYEQYF.

This chain connects TRBV23-1 to TRBJ2-7; the D gene is possibly TRBD1 (6 bases). TRBV23-1 is designated an ORF whose function remains uncertain. V dropped 4 bases and J dropped 1 base, with 14 bases sitting between them. The CDR3 is 15 residues long. The DNA of the CDR3 is TGCGCCAGCAGTCCTTGGGGGCCCAATTCCTACGAGCAGTACTTC. Protein sequence: CASSPWGPNSYEQYF.

The J gene is TRBJ2-3, the V gene TRBV11-3; 11 nucleotides line up with TRBD2. This CDR3 contains 14 residues. With 5 bases clipped from V and 3 bases from J, the junction kept 1 base outside the gene matches. CDR1 is SGHNT and CDR2 is YENEEA in the germline V gene. The CDR3 spells CASSRTSGTDTQYF. Written as DNA, the CDR3 is TGTGCCAGCAGCCGGACTAGCGGGACAGATACGCAGTATTTT.

V is TRBV19 and J is TRBJ1-2, with D unresolved. Trimming removed 4 bases from V and 8 bases from J, with 14 bases in between. Germline V gene lookup returns CDR1 LNHDA and CDR2 SQIVND (reference sequence). There are 13 residues in the CDR3. CDR3 sequence reads: CASSSPQFRGYTF. The CDR3 DNA sequence: TGTGCCAGTAGTAGTCCCCAGTTTCGCGGCTACACCTTC.

The chain couples TRBV21-1 to TRBJ2-1; the table's D call, TRBD2, has no DNA check behind it. TRBV21-1 is given as a pseudogene. This CDR3 comprises 12 residues. The CDR3 sequence: CASSKVAVEQFF. The CDR3, as DNA: TGTGCCAGCAGCAAAGTGGCGGTAGAGCAGTTCTTC.

The table lists this clone with a count of one. The chain recombines TRBV18 with TRBJ1-6; 7 bases map to TRBD1. The V segment lost 5 bases and the J segment 9 bases; nucleotides outside the gene matches: 13. The CDR3 runs 16 residues. In germline, CDR1 is KGHSH, CDR2 LQKENI. CDR3 residues: CASSATQGTGVSPLHF. CDR3 DNA sequence: TGTGCCAGCTCAGCGACACAGGGGACGGGAGTTTCACCCCTCCACTTT.

The V gene is TRBV5-5, the J gene TRBJ1-1; D ambiguous. This CDR3 is 14 amino acids long. Germline V gene sequence: CDR1 SGHKS, CDR2 YYEKEE (reference sequence). V was trimmed by 0 bases and J by 4 bases, leaving 10 bases between them. The CDR3, as DNA: TGTGCCAGCAGCTTGGTAGGGAGGGCCACTGAAGCTTTCTTT. It translates to CASSLVGRATEAFF.

V gene TRBV30 combines with J gene TRBJ2-3; no clear D gene. V was shortened by 0 bases and J by 4 bases, with 5 bases between the two germline ends. Per the germline V gene, CDR1 is GTSNPN and CDR2 is SVGIG (reference sequence). This CDR3 spans 12 amino acids. As DNA, the CDR3 is TGTGCCTGGAGTGTACGGGCAGATACGCAGTATTTT. It yields the protein CAWSVRADTQYF.

In this sample, this clone turned up once. This sequence joins TRBV5-8 and TRBJ2-3, with D unresolved. V was trimmed by 2 bases and J by 4 bases, leaving 5 bases between them. The CDR3 length is 12 residues. Germline V gene lookup returns CDR1 SGHTS and CDR2 YDEGEE. DNA of the CDR3: TGTGCCAGCAGCTTTGGCCCAGATACGCAGTATTTT. Its protein is CASSFGPDTQYF.

V usage is TRBV5-6 and J usage is TRBJ1-2; weak D call: TRBD1 (5 bases). V dropped 6 bases and J dropped 4 bases, with 13 bases sitting between them. Germline values: CDR1 SGHDT, CDR2 YYEEEE. CDR3 size: 13 residues. DNA for the CDR3: TGTGCCAGCACCAAATGGGGGGTCTATGGCTACACCTTC. This codes for CASTKWGVYGYTF.

The V and J genes are TRBV29-1 and TRBJ2-1; 15 bases map to TRBD2. Per the germline V gene, CDR1 is SQVTM and CDR2 is ANQGSEA. With V trimmed by 1 base and J by 15 bases, 7 bases remained unmatched. The CDR3 has 14 amino acids. DNA for the CDR3: TGCAGCGTTGAAGGGGGGACTAGCGGGAGGCCTCCGTTCTTC. As protein: CSVEGGTSGRPPFF.

As DNA, the CDR3 is TGTGCCAGCAGCCAAGCTGGGACAATCTATGGCTACACCTTC. Translated, it gives CASSQAGTIYGYTF. The gene calls are TRBV3-1 (or the pseudogene TRBV3-2) and TRBJ1-2; a weak D match, TRBD1 (6 bases). V was trimmed by 1 base and J by 4 bases, leaving 10 bases between them. Germline V lookup: CDR1 LGHDT, CDR2 YNNKEL (reference sequence). The CDR3 contains 14 residues.

The rearrangement uses TRBV19 and TRBJ1-2; perhaps TRBD1 as D (6 bases). CDR3 length: 13 residues. The V end lost 5 bases, the J end lost 4 bases, and 11 bases lay between the germline ends. The germline V gene has CDR1 LNHDA and CDR2 SQIVND (reference sequence). In nucleotides, the CDR3 is TGTGCCAGTAGTGAGGGACACCTCTATGGCTACACCTTC. This gives the protein CASSEGHLYGYTF.

This chain joins TRBV4-3 and TRBJ1-6, with unresolved D. CDR3 length equals 15 residues. Germline loops: CDR1 LGHNA, CDR2 YSLEER. V dropped 1 base and J dropped 10 bases, with 14 bases sitting between them. CDR3 DNA sequence: TGCGCCAGCAGCCAAGGTGGAAGGGCGGGATCACCCCTCCACTTT. This encodes CASSQGGRAGSPLHF.

The chain links TRBV4-1 to TRBJ1-1, with D possibly TRBD1 on 5 matching bases. CDR3 size: 16 residues. Germline-derived CDR1 and CDR2 are MGHRA and YSYEKL. The germline V and J ends were trimmed by 2 bases and 5 bases, with 18 bases remaining between them. The CDR3 sequence is CASSQKDSSRETEAFF. CDR3 DNA: TGCGCCAGCAGCCAAAAAGACAGTTCCAGGGAAACTGAAGCTTTCTTT.

The genes are TRBV3-1 (or the pseudogene TRBV3-2) and TRBJ2-2, with unresolved D. Trimming took 2 bases from V and 9 from J, leaving 13 bases between them. Germline V gene data show CDR1 as LGHDT and CDR2 as YNNKEL (reference sequence). CDR3 length: 14 residues. DNA for the CDR3: TGTGCCAGCAGCCAATCTCGGGTGTCTAGGGAGCTGTTTTTT. This encodes CASSQSRVSRELFF.

This rearrangement joins TRBV19 to TRBJ1-1; D gene unclear. The germline V and J ends were trimmed by 3 bases and 0 bases, with 14 bases remaining between them. Per the germline V gene, CDR1 is LNHDA and CDR2 is SQIVND (reference sequence). This CDR3 has 16 residues. DNA of the CDR3: TGTGCCAGTAGTATTGGGGAGCCCCTTATGAACACTGAAGCTTTCTTT. Amino acids: CASSIGEPLMNTEAFF.

V gene TRBV10-2 combines with J gene TRBJ2-5; 7 bases match TRBD2. V lost 5 bases, J lost 4 bases, and 7 bases stayed unmatched. Germline values: CDR1 WSHSY, CDR2 SAAADI. The CDR3 contains 14 residues. In DNA, the CDR3 is TGCGCCAGCAGTATGAGGGGCGGGGGAGAGACCCAGTACTTC. Protein product: CASSMRGGGETQYF.

This sequence joins TRBV11-3 and TRBJ2-2; D call uncertain. CDR1 is SGHNT, CDR2 YENEEA, per germline. V was pared by 3 bases and J by 10 bases, with 12 bases between. The CDR3 runs 13 residues. CDR3 DNA sequence: TGTGCCAGCAGCTTGCGTCGGTCCGCGGAGCTGTTTTTT. Translation gives CASSLRRSAELFF.